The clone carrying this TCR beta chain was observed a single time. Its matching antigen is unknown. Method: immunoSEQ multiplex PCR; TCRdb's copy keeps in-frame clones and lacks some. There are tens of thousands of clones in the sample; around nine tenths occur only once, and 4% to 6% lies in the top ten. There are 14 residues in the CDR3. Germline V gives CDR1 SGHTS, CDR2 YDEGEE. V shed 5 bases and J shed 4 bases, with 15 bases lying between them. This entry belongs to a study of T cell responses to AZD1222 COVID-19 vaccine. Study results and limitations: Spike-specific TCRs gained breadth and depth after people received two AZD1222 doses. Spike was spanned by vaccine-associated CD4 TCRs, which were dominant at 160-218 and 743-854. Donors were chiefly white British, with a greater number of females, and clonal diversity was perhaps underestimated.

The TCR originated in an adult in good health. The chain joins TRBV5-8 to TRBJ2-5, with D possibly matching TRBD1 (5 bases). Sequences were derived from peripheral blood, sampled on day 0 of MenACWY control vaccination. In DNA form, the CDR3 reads TGTGCCAGCAGTCTGGCTGGGGCCTTAGAGACCCAGTACTTC. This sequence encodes CASSLAGALETQYF.